The 2 T cell receptor beta chains presented below share a single source sample, sequenced in a study of blood T cell repertoires in COVID-19. Sequenced by immunoSEQ multiplex PCR; TCRdb stores in-frame clones only, minus some. This sample has almost 400,000 clones, with 87% found just once. Material for sequencing was peripheral blood. These receptors all come from a woman between 55 and 75 years old with COVID-19, enrolled during active disease.

J is TRBJ1-1 and V is TRBV3-1 (or the pseudogene TRBV3-2); 9 bases line up with TRBD1. This CDR3 region has 14 residues. CDR1 is LGHDT, CDR2 YNNKEL, per germline (reference sequence). J lost 6 bases, V lost 4 bases, and 6 bases had no gene match. The CDR3 protein is CASSRDRVKAEAFF. CDR3 bases: TGTGCCAGCAGCCGGGACAGGGTTAAGGCTGAAGCTTTCTTT.

The chain uses TRBV6-5 and TRBJ1-2; no clear D. CDR3 size: 14 residues. Per germline, CDR1 MNHEY and CDR2 SVGAGI. Between the trimmed V and J ends, which lost 3 bases and 4 bases, there was a span of 12 bases. Here the CDR3 DNA reads TGTGCCAGCAGTTATGGGCCAGGCCTCTATGGCTACACCTTC. Translating gives CASSYGPGLYGYTF.